Sequencing of this T cell receptor beta chain was carried out in a study of CD8 T cells in Susac syndrome. Negative isolation yielded the CD8+ and CD4+ T cells, while FACS enriched the TEMRA cells. This clonotype was detected only once. The RNA, roughly 0.45 to 1 ug, was put through reverse transcription using random hexamers. MiXCR, applied by TCRdb to the immunoSEQ multiplex PCR reads, yields one record per CDR3 protein. The sample yields about 90,000 distinct CDR3 sequences, roughly 96% seen once. Germline V gene lookup returns CDR1 DFQATT and CDR2 SNEGSKA (reference sequence). The CDR3 is 11 amino acids. The V gene lost 4 bases and the J gene lost 9 bases, with 10 bases spanning the gap.

The sequence derives from a human donor with Susac syndrome. The sequenced sample was CD8+ T cells from PBMCs. The chain links TRBV20-1 to TRBJ1-5, with D maybe TRBD1 (5 bases). The CDR3 DNA follows: TGCAGTGCTATTGGGGGAGGGCCCCAGCATTTT. As protein: CSAIGGGPQHF.